This entry lists 26 T cell receptor beta chains sequenced from one sample in a study of identical twins. TCRdb fed the 5' RACE reads into MiXCR, producing one record per CDR3 protein. The sample holds 15,000 to 20,000 distinct CDR3 sequences, roughly 69% seen once. Sequencing was performed on memory (CD45RO+) T cells sorted from blood. These receptors were collected from a woman younger than 35 in good health. This table probably holds off-target reads from a library built for another chain.

The chain carries TRBV5-6 and TRBJ1-1; no firm D call. Trimming shortened V by 2 bases and J by 3 bases, and 5 bases separated the two germline ends. The CDR3 loop spans 12 amino acids. CDR1 and CDR2 (germline): SGHDT, YYEEEE. The CDR3: CASSFWDTEAFF. DNA of the CDR3: TGTGCCAGCAGCTTCTGGGACACTGAAGCTTTCTTT.

The chain joins TRBV14 to TRBJ1-1; 7 bases line up with TRBD1. The CDR3 is 13 residues long. Looked up from germline, CDR1 is SGHDN and CDR2 is FVKESK. V shed 7 bases, J shed 5 bases, and the junction held 7 bases outside the gene matches. The DNA of the CDR3 is TGTGCCAGCACCAGGGGGGCTTGGACTGAAGCTTTCTTT. Encoded protein: CASTRGAWTEAFF. The full variable domain, rest sourced from reference TRBV14 and TRBJ1-1, is EAGVTQFPSHSVIEKGQTVTLRCDPISGHDNLYWYRRVMGKEIKFLLHFVKESKQDESGMPNNRFLAERTGGTYSTLKVQPAELEDSGVYFCASTRGAWTEAFFGQGTRLTVV.

CDR3 loop: CASSLGTGSRQETQYF. DNA for the CDR3: TGTGCCAGCAGCTTGGGGACAGGATCTCGCCAAGAGACCCAGTACTTC. The genes are TRBV5-4 and TRBJ2-5; 7 nucleotides align to TRBD1. V lost 0 bases, J lost 1 base, and 6 bases stayed unmatched. The CDR3 covers 16 residues. Germline V gene sequence: CDR1 SGHNT, CDR2 YYREEE (reference sequence).

The chain joins TRBV6-2 or TRBV6-3 to TRBJ2-7, with TRBD1 matching 9 bases. V was pared by 3 bases and J by 6 bases, with 6 bases of the junction left unmatched. Germline CDR1 reads MNHEY; CDR2 reads SVGEGT. The CDR3 loop spans 14 amino acids. This CDR3 reads CASSYGTGYGEQYF. CDR3 in DNA: TGTGCCAGCAGTTATGGGACAGGGTACGGCGAGCAGTACTTC.

The chain joins TRBV5-1 to TRBJ1-5, with D perhaps matching TRBD1 (6 bases). CDR3 length: 14 amino acids. Germline V gene data show CDR1 as SGHRS and CDR2 as YFSETQ. V lost 1 base, J lost 6 bases, and 11 bases lay in between. Here the CDR3 reads CASSLKEGGQPQHF. For the CDR3, the DNA is TGCGCCAGCAGCTTGAAGGAGGGGGGTCAGCCCCAGCATTTT.

This clonotype was seen only once. J is TRBJ2-1 and V is TRBV6-5; no definite D call. Germline V gene lookup returns CDR1 MNHEY and CDR2 SVGAGI. This CDR3 spans 16 amino acids. The V and J ends lost 2 bases and 0 bases respectively, with 11 bases between them. The CDR3 loop reads CASSYVRASSYNEQFF. DNA of the CDR3: TGTGCCAGCAGTTACGTTCGGGCTAGCTCCTACAATGAGCAGTTCTTC.

This clonotype was observed a handful of times. V is TRBV3-1 and J is TRBJ2-7, with D maybe TRBD2 (5 bases). The CDR3 length is 12 residues. Trimming stripped 4 bases from V and 3 bases from J, with 7 bases between. CDR1 and CDR2 from the germline V gene are LGHDT and YNNKEL (reference sequence). The CDR3: CASSREYYEQYF. In DNA, the CDR3 is TGTGCCAGCAGCCGGGAGTACTACGAGCAGTACTTC.

This chain uses TRBV4-3 with TRBJ2-3, with D perhaps TRBD2 (5 bases). V shed 5 bases and J shed 0 bases, with 18 bases lying between them. The CDR3 sequence is 17 residues long. The germline V gene encodes CDR1 LGHNA and CDR2 YSLEER. The CDR3 here is CASSYSYSAPSTDTQYF. CDR3 in DNA: TGCGCCAGCAGCTACTCTTATAGCGCACCTAGCACAGATACGCAGTATTTT.

The gene calls are TRBV7-3 and TRBJ2-3; D gene uncertain. There are 13 residues in the CDR3. With 0 bases removed from V and 4 bases from J, the gap between germline ends came to 5 bases. The V gene's germline CDR1 is SGHTA and CDR2 FQGTGA. In DNA form, the CDR3 reads TGTGCCAGCAGCTTAACAGAGCCAGATACGCAGTATTTT. Its protein is CASSLTEPDTQYF.

V is TRBV7-3 and J is TRBJ1-1; D is uncertain. The germline gives CDR1 SGHTA, CDR2 FQGTGA. V was pared by 1 base and J by 2 bases, with 11 bases between. This CDR3 region has 15 residues. For the CDR3, the DNA is TGTGCCAGCAGCTTAAGACCAGGAGGAAACACTGAAGCTTTCTTT. Its protein is CASSLRPGGNTEAFF. Full variable domain (outside the CDR3, taken from reference TRBV7-3 and TRBJ1-1): GAGVSQTPSNKVTEKGKYVELRCDPISGHTALYWYRQSLGQGPEFLIYFQGTGAADDSGLPNDRFFAVRPEGSVSTLKIQRTERGDSAVYLCASSLRPGGNTEAFFGQGTRLTVV.

V and J are TRBV24-1 and TRBJ2-2; the D gene is possibly TRBD1 (6 bases). There are 15 residues in the CDR3. CDR1 is KGHDR and CDR2 is SFDVKD in the germline V gene. Trimming took 3 bases from V and 8 from J, leaving 15 bases between them. The CDR3 region has the DNA TGTGCCACCAGTGATCCCGGGACACCCGAGGGGGAGCTGTTTTTT. It yields the protein CATSDPGTPEGELFF.

The CDR3 spells CASSPGYEQYF. The CDR3 nucleotides read TGTGCCAGCAGCCCAGGGTACGAGCAGTACTTC. The V gene is TRBV11-2, the J gene TRBJ2-7; D perhaps matches TRBD1 (5 bases). The CDR3 length is 11 residues. Germline lookup yields CDR1 SGHAT and CDR2 FQNNGV. Trimming cost V 5 bases and J 4 bases, with 6 bases left between them.

This clonotype was detected only a few times. This rearrangement joins TRBV19 to TRBJ2-5; perhaps TRBD2 as D (5 bases). The ends were cut back, 6 bases at V and 0 bases at J, with 11 bases in the middle. The CDR3 runs 14 residues. Germline V lookup: CDR1 LNHDA, CDR2 SQIVND (reference sequence). The CDR3 sequence: CASSGVWYQETQYF. The CDR3 region has the DNA TGTGCCAGTAGCGGGGTCTGGTACCAAGAGACCCAGTACTTC.

The chain carries TRBV11-1 and TRBJ2-2, with a tentative D call TRBD2 (5 bases). V shed 5 bases and J shed 6 bases, with 7 bases lying between them. This CDR3 is 12 amino acids long. The V gene's germline CDR1 is SGHAT and CDR2 FQDESV (reference sequence). Written as DNA, the CDR3 is TGTGCCAGCAGCCTGCGGGCCGGGGAGCTGTTTTTT. Its translation: CASSLRAGELFF.

CDR3 DNA sequence: TGTGCCAGCAGCTTGGCCGGTTCGGGGACCCAGTACTTC. This encodes CASSLAGSGTQYF. The V and J genes are TRBV5-4 and TRBJ2-5; D uncertain. Germline CDR1 reads SGHNT; CDR2 reads YYREEE (reference sequence). V lost 0 bases, J lost 7 bases, and 10 bases lay in between. This CDR3 is built from 13 residues. The full variable domain, rest sourced from reference TRBV5-4 and TRBJ2-5, is ETGVTQSPTHLIKTRGQQVTLRCSSQSGHNTVSWYQQALGQGPQFIFQYYREEENGRGNFPPRFSGLQFPNYSSELNVNALELDDSALYLCASSLAGSGTQYFGPGTRLLVL.

This chain connects TRBV11-2 to TRBJ2-7, with D uncertain. The CDR3 length is 15 residues. The V gene's germline CDR1 is SGHAT and CDR2 FQNNGV. The V and J ends lost 3 bases and 0 bases respectively, with 12 bases between them. The CDR3 nucleotides read TGTGCCAGCAGCTTCCAGACTGTCATCTCCTACGAGCAGTACTTC. Translated: CASSFQTVISYEQYF.

The chain recombines TRBV18 with TRBJ2-1, with TRBD2 matching 12 bases. V lost 3 bases and J lost 4; bases outside the gene matches: 7. Germline V gives CDR1 KGHSH, CDR2 LQKENI. The CDR3 consists of 17 residues. The CDR3 nucleotides read TGTGCCAGCTCACCGCGACTAGCGGGAGATTTTTACAATGAGCAGTTCTTC. This gives the protein CASSPRLAGDFYNEQFF.

The chain carries TRBV7-2 and TRBJ2-1; TRBD2 might be the D (6 bases). Trimming left V 4 bases short and J 12 bases short, with 10 bases between. Germline V gene lookup returns CDR1 SGHTA and CDR2 FQGNSA. This CDR3 comprises 11 residues. CDR3 sequence reads: CASSSETRQFF. The CDR3 nucleotides read TGTGCCAGCAGCTCCGAGACTAGGCAGTTCTTC.

The chain has TRBV7-8 and TRBJ2-7; 11 bases line up with TRBD2. The CDR3 contains 18 residues. Per germline, CDR1 SGHVS and CDR2 FQNEAQ. J gave up 0 bases and V 1 base, and 8 bases lay outside the gene matches. CDR3 loop: CASSLEVGGLADSYEQYF. CDR3 in DNA: TGTGCCAGCAGCTTAGAGGTTGGGGGACTAGCGGACTCCTACGAGCAGTACTTC.

The table lists this clonotype with a few counts. The chain couples TRBV6-1 to TRBJ2-2; tentatively, D is TRBD1 (6 bases). The CDR3 is 13 amino acids. Germline CDR1 MNHNS, CDR2 SASEGT. The germline V and J ends were trimmed by 6 bases and 6 bases, with 11 bases remaining between them. The CDR3 here is CASSRGQSGELFF. Written as DNA, the CDR3 is TGTGCCAGCAGCAGAGGACAGTCCGGGGAGCTGTTTTTT.

The gene calls are TRBV29-1 and TRBJ2-7, with 7 bases aligning to TRBD2. V trimming: 5 bases; J trimming: 4 bases; junction bases outside the gene matches: 2. Germline lookup yields CDR1 SQVTM and CDR2 ANQGSEA. The CDR3 extends over 11 amino acids. Here the CDR3 DNA reads TGCAGCGTTACTAGCGATTACGAGCAGTACTTC. Translated: CSVTSDYEQYF.

The chain uses TRBV7-6 and TRBJ2-7; 9 nucleotides agree with TRBD1. Germline V gene lookup returns CDR1 SGHVS and CDR2 FNYEAQ. Losses at the gene ends were 6 bases for V and 5 bases for J; bases not matched to a gene: 2. There are 12 residues in the CDR3. The CDR3 DNA sequence: TGTGCCAGCAGTTGGACAGGGGACGAGCAGTACTTC. As protein: CASSWTGDEQYF.

The genes are TRBV19 and TRBJ2-2; 12 positions match TRBD2. Per germline, CDR1 LNHDA and CDR2 SQIVND (reference sequence). Unmatched junction bases numbered 16, after V lost 6 bases and J lost 5 bases. The CDR3 totals 19 residues. The CDR3 DNA reads TGTGCCAGTAGCTCGACTCCGACTAGCGGGAGTTGGGGGACCGGGGAGCTGTTTTTT. Translating gives CASSSTPTSGSWGTGELFF.

V is TRBV29-1 and J is TRBJ2-3; D call uncertain. CDR1 is SQVTM and CDR2 is ANQGSEA in the germline V gene. Trimming cost V 3 bases and J 4 bases, with 14 bases left between them. The length of the CDR3 is 14 residues. CDR3 sequence: CSVEGGLSPDTQYF. The CDR3 DNA follows: TGCAGCGTTGAGGGCGGTCTATCCCCAGATACGCAGTATTTT.

This clonotype was found once. This chain links TRBV5-1 with TRBJ2-4, with D perhaps TRBD2 (5 bases). V was pared by 1 base and J by 6 bases, with 14 bases between. Germline V gene sequence: CDR1 SGHRS, CDR2 YFSETQ. This CDR3 region has 15 residues. CDR3 loop: CASSLMGDGVNIQYF. The CDR3 DNA sequence: TGCGCCAGCAGCTTGATGGGTGACGGGGTAAACATTCAGTACTTC.

V is TRBV18 and J is TRBJ2-2, with D maybe TRBD2 (5 bases). In germline, CDR1 is KGHSH, CDR2 LQKENI. The CDR3 sequence is 16 residues long. Trimming removed 0 bases from V and 1 base from J, with 9 bases in between. CDR3 in amino acids: CASSPPEDLNTGELFF. The CDR3 coding sequence is TGTGCCAGCTCACCACCGGAGGACTTGAACACCGGGGAGCTGTTTTTT.